The table lists the clone carrying this T cell receptor (beta chain) with many counts. Its antigen is undetermined. Time point noted: pre-sensitization, week 0. Sample treatment: therapeutic diphenylcyclopropenone sensitization with weekly scalp DPC. What the library attached to individual cDNA molecules were unique molecular identifiers. TCRdb processed the RACE reads anew with MiXCR; each CDR3 protein has one entry. The table records a few hundred thousand distinct CDR3 sequences, about 9% of them present only once. The data derive from a study of human T cells and chemical hapten exposure. Looking at the study overall: Donors were sensitized with 2% DPC on the upper inner arm. Study-wide points: TCRs whose frequency exceeded 1 in 1000 remained the same following DPC sensitization. Donor immune responses may differ from healthy people's, since all donors had alopecia.

CDR1 is MNHNS and CDR2 is SASEGT in the germline V gene. This CDR3 has 13 amino acids. V was trimmed by 3 bases and J by 3 bases, leaving 9 bases between them. The sample was whole blood, taken in connection with sensitization to the hapten diphenylcyclopropenone (DPC). The receptor was isolated from a woman aged 40 to 49 with alopecia areata. Some clones in this sample may be carry-over from other donors' samples. The genes are TRBV6-1 and TRBJ2-7; possibly TRBD1 for D (6 bases). CDR3 DNA sequence: TGTGCCAGCAGTGAGGTCAGGGGCTACGAGCAGTACTTC. Protein sequence: CASSEVRGYEQYF.